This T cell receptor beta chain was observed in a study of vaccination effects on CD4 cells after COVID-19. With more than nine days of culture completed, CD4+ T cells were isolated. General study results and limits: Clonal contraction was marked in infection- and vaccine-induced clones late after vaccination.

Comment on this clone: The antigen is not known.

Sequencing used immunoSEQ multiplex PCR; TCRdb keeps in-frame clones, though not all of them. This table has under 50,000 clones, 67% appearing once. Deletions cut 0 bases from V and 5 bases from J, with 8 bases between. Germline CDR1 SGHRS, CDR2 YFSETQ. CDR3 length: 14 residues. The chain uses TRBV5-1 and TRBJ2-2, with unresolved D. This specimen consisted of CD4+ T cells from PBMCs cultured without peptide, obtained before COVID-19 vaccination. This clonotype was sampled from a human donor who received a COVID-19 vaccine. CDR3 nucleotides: TGCGCCAGCAGCTTGGTACTCACAACCGGGGAGCTGTTTTTT. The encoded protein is CASSLVLTTGELFF.